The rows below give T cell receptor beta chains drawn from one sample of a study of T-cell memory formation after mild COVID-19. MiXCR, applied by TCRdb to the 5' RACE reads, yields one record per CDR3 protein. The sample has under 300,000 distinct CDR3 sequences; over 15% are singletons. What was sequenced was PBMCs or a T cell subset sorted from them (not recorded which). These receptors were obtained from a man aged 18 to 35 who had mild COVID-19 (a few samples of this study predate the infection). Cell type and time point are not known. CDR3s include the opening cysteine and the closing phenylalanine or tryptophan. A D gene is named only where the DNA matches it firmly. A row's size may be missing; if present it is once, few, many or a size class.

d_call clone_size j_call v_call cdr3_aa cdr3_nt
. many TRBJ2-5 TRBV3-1 CASSLLGGGGLQETQYF TGTGCCAGCAGCCTCCTTGGGGGTGGGGGGCTCCAAGAGACCCAGTACTTC
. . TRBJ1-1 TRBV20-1 CSATNTGPTEAFF TGCAGTGCTACCAACACGGGGCCCACTGAAGCTTTCTTT
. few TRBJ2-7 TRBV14 CASSPAVSYEQYF TGTGCCAGCAGCCCGGCGGTGTCCTACGAGCAGTACTTC
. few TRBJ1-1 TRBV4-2 CASSQDTFMNTEAFF TGTGCCAGCAGCCAAGATACATTCATGAACACTGAAGCTTTCTTT
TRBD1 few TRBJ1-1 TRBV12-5 CASGLVRGTGDTTEAFF TGTGCTAGTGGTTTGGTACGGGGGACAGGGGACACCACTGAAGCTTTCTTT
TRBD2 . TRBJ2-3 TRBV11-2 CASSHPVGGTDTQYF TGTGCCAGCAGCCACCCTGTGGGGGGGACAGATACGCAGTATTTT
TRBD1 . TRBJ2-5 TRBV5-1 CASGTGQETQYF TGCGCCAGTGGGACAGGACAAGAGACCCAGTACTTC
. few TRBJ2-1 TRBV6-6 CASSYRGDGGRNEQFF TGTGCCAGCAGTTATCGGGGAGACGGGGGGCGCAATGAGCAGTTCTTC
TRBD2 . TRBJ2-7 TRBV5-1 CASSSGPAGGSEQYF TGCGCCAGCAGCTCAGGACCAGCGGGGGGATCCGAGCAGTACTTC
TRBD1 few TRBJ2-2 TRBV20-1 CSHRQGERTGELFF TGCAGTCATAGACAGGGAGAACGTACCGGGGAGCTGTTTTTT
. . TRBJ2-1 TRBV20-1 CSARGGHNEQFF TGCAGTGCTCGAGGGGGGCACAATGAGCAGTTCTTC
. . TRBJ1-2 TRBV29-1 CSVEDVPGAFPKYGYTF TGCAGCGTTGAAGATGTGCCGGGTGCGTTTCCTAAGTATGGCTACACCTTC
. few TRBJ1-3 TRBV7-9 CASSRPLGRAGNTIYF TGTGCCAGCAGCCGTCCCCTCGGGAGGGCCGGAAACACCATATATTTT
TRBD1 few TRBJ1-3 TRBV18 CASSPGTGDRNTIYF TGTGCCAGCTCGCCCGGGACAGGGGACCGAAACACCATATATTTT
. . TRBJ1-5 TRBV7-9 CASSLTGINQPQHF TGTGCCAGCAGCTTAACAGGTATCAATCAGCCCCAGCATTTT
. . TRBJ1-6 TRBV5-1 CASGTGTEVSPLHF TGCGCCAGCGGGACCGGGACGGAAGTATCACCCCTCCACTTT
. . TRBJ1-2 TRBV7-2 CASSSTTGRAF TGTGCCAGCAGCTCGACGACAGGAAGGGCCTTC
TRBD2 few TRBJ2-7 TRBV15 CATSGGGGRYEQYF TGTGCCACCAGCGGTGGCGGGGGTCGCTACGAGCAGTACTTC
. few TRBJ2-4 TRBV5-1 CASSFTGWDKNIQYF TGCGCCAGCAGCTTTACAGGGTGGGACAAAAACATTCAGTACTTC
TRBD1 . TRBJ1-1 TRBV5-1 CASSLGSGQGAEAFF TGCGCCAGCAGCTTGGGATCCGGCCAGGGGGCTGAAGCTTTCTTT
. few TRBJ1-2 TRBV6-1 CASSEQGIYGYTF TGTGCCAGCAGTGAACAGGGAATCTATGGCTACACCTTC
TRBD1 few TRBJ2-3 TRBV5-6 CASSLGTGARGWLTDTQYF TGTGCCAGCAGCCTAGGGACAGGGGCCCGGGGATGGCTGACAGATACGCAGTATTTT
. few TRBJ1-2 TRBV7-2 CASSDFQQNYGYTF TGTGCCAGCAGTGACTTCCAGCAGAACTATGGCTACACCTTC
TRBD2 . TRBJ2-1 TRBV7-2 CASSLGPGGATQFF TGTGCCAGCAGCTTAGGGCCCGGGGGGGCTACCCAGTTCTTC
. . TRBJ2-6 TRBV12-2 CASRPFTGGGLPSGANVLTF TGTGCAAGTCGTCCTTTCACAGGGGGCGGTCTCCCCTCTGGGGCCAACGTCCTGACTTTC
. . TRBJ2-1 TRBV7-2 CASSFKGSFDEQFF TGTGCCAGCAGCTTCAAAGGAAGTTTTGATGAGCAGTTCTTC
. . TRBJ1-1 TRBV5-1 CASRLAAGLNTEAFF TGCGCCAGCAGATTAGCGGCGGGGCTGAACACTGAAGCTTTCTTT
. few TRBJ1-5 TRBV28 CASSSLGPISNQPQHF TGTGCCAGCAGTTCATTGGGACCGATAAGCAATCAGCCCCAGCATTTT
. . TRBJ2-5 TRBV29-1 CSVRYQETQYF TGCAGCGTCAGGTACCAAGAGACCCAGTACTTC
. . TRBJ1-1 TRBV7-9 CASSLARLRAFF TGTGCCAGCAGCTTAGCACGGCTGCGCGCTTTCTTT
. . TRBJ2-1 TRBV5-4 CASSAIGPGEQFF TGTGCCAGCAGCGCCATCGGACCAGGTGAGCAGTTCTTC
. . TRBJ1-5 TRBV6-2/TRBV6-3 CASSYSGHPSNQPQHF TGTGCCAGCAGTTACTCTGGACACCCTAGCAATCAGCCCCAGCATTTT
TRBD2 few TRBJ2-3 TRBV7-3 CASSFSLAASTDTQYF TGTGCCAGCAGCTTCTCCCTAGCGGCTAGCACAGATACGCAGTATTTT
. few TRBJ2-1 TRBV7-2 CASRTDSAYNEQFF TGTGCCAGCAGAACAGACAGCGCTTACAATGAGCAGTTCTTC
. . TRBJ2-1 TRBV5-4 CASSLGRDAARVNEQFF TGTGCCAGCAGCTTGGGACGCGATGCGGCCCGGGTCAATGAGCAGTTCTTC
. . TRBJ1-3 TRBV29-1 CSVEVAGTGNTIYF TGCAGCGTTGAAGTGGCAGGGACTGGAAACACCATATATTTT
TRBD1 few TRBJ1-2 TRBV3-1 CASSLDRVRGYTF TGTGCCAGCAGCCTGGACAGGGTGCGTGGCTACACCTTC
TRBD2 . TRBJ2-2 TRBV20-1 CSARYAGGSTGELFF TGCAGTGCTAGATACGCGGGGGGAAGCACCGGGGAGCTGTTTTTT
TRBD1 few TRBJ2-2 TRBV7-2 CASSTQRWAGGYTGELFF TGTGCCAGCAGCACCCAGCGGTGGGCAGGGGGTTACACCGGGGAGCTGTTTTTT
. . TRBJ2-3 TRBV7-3 CASSVGPSTDTQYF TGTGCCAGCAGCGTCGGGCCTAGCACAGATACGCAGTATTTT
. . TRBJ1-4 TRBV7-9 CASSLAALSEKLFF TGTGCCAGCAGCTTAGCAGCTTTGTCTGAAAAACTGTTTTTT
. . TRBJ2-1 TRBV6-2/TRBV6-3 CASSYATRSEQFF TGTGCCAGCAGTTACGCCACTAGATCTGAGCAGTTCTTC
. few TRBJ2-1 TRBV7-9 CASSSDRFGQSKQFF TGTGCCAGCAGCTCCGACCGATTTGGACAGTCTAAGCAGTTCTTC
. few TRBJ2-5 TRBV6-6 CASSYEDGQETQYF TGTGCCAGCAGTTACGAGGACGGCCAAGAGACCCAGTACTTC
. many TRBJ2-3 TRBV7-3 CASSPSGGTDTQYF TGTGCCAGCAGCCCGTCCGGGGGCACAGATACGCAGTATTTT
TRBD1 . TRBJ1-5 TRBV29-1 CSIGQGDRGLAQHF TGCAGCATAGGACAGGGGGACAGGGGATTGGCCCAGCATTTT
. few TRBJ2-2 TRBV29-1 CSATYNTGELFF TGCAGCGCCACCTACAACACCGGGGAGCTGTTTTTT
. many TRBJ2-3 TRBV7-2 CASSLGRALADTQYF TGTGCCAGCAGCCTGGGACGGGCCCTAGCAGATACGCAGTATTTT
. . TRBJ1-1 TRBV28 CASRGFYYDTEAFF TGTGCCAGCAGAGGGTTTTATTATGACACTGAAGCTTTCTTT
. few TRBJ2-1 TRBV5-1 CASSSAASYNEQFF TGCGCCAGCAGCTCTGCAGCCTCCTACAATGAGCAGTTCTTC
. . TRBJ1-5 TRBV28 CASTRGNQPQHF TGTGCCAGCACACGGGGAAATCAGCCCCAGCATTTT
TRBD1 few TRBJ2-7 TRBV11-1 CASSSGPTGGKYEQYF TGTGCCAGCAGTTCAGGACCGACAGGGGGAAAATACGAGCAGTACTTC
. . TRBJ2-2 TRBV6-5 CASSHGPNTGELFF TGTGCCAGCAGTCACGGCCCGAACACCGGGGAGCTGTTTTTT
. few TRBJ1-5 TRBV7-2 CASSLERSNQPQHF TGTGCCAGCAGCTTAGAGAGGAGCAATCAGCCCCAGCATTTT
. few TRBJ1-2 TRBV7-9 CASSPPVNYGYTF TGTGCCAGCAGTCCTCCCGTTAACTATGGCTACACCTTC
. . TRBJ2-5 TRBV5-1 CASSMQDSRETQYF TGCGCCAGCAGCATGCAGGATTCGCGAGAGACCCAGTACTTC